The 31 T cell receptor beta chains listed next were all sequenced from one sample in a study of identical twins. MiXCR was run by TCRdb on the 5' RACE reads, yielding one entry per CDR3 protein. The table lists fewer than 450,000 distinct CDR3 sequences, around 9% of them singletons. Material for sequencing was naive T cells sorted from blood. These receptors originate from a woman aged 50 to 60 in good health.

This chain joins TRBV12-3 or TRBV12-4 and TRBJ1-5; D gene unclear. Between the trimmed V and J ends, which lost 5 bases and 0 bases, there was a span of 5 bases. This CDR3 comprises 13 residues. CDR3 coding DNA: TGTGCCAGCAGTCGGTTTAGCAATCAGCCCCAGCATTTT. As protein: CASSRFSNQPQHF.

The J gene is TRBJ2-3, the V gene TRBV20-1; 11 bases are a match to TRBD2. Trimming at V came to 4 bases and at J to 1 base, leaving 10 bases not matched to a gene. CDR1 and CDR2 from the germline V gene are DFQATT and SNEGSKA (reference sequence). The CDR3 spans 17 residues. The CDR3 region is CSAIIAGGPARTDTQYF. The CDR3 DNA is TGCAGTGCTATCATAGCGGGAGGGCCGGCCCGCACAGATACGCAGTATTTT.

This clonotype was seen only a few times. CDR3 nucleotides: TGCGCCAGCAGCCACGAGTCCACAGATACGCAGTATTTT. It encodes CASSHESTDTQYF. The chain is built from TRBV4-1 and TRBJ2-3; D is unclear. The CDR3 consists of 13 residues. Per the germline V gene, CDR1 is MGHRA and CDR2 is YSYEKL. Trimming took 3 bases from V and 2 from J, leaving 6 bases between them.

Ten or more counts support this clonotype. The chain is built from TRBV24-1 and TRBJ2-3; TRBD2 might be the D (5 bases). The CDR3 covers 17 residues. Germline loops: CDR1 KGHDR, CDR2 SFDVKD. V dropped 7 bases and J dropped 0 bases, with 19 bases sitting between them. Here the CDR3 reads CATSVDGVLSSTDTQYF. CDR3 sequence (DNA): TGTGCCACCAGCGTTGACGGGGTCCTATCTAGCACAGATACGCAGTATTTT.

This clonotype was observed many times. CDR3 coding DNA: TGCGCCAGCAGCTTGGAGGCGGGACGTATCAATGAGCAGTTCTTC. Its translation: CASSLEAGRINEQFF. J is TRBJ2-1 and V is TRBV5-1; D perhaps matches TRBD2 (6 bases). V was pared by 0 bases and J by 6 bases, with 13 bases between. From germline, CDR1 is SGHRS and CDR2 YFSETQ. This CDR3 has 15 amino acids.

This clonotype was seen ten or more times. V and J are TRBV5-1 and TRBJ2-2; 9 bases are a match to TRBD2. Trimming removed 2 bases from V and 1 base from J; junction bases left unmatched: 6. Germline CDR1 is SGHRS and CDR2 is YFSETQ. The CDR3 has 17 residues. The DNA of the CDR3 is TGCGCCAGCAGCTTTAGCGGGAGCCGTGGGAACACCGGGGAGCTGTTTTTT. It encodes CASSFSGSRGNTGELFF.

The DNA for the CDR3 is TGTGCCAGCAGCCAAGATTCGGGCAGGGTCTGGTATGGCTACACCTTC. Protein: CASSQDSGRVWYGYTF. V is TRBV3-1 and J is TRBJ1-2; D perhaps matches TRBD1 (5 bases). The CDR3 loop spans 16 amino acids. CDR1 and CDR2 from the germline V gene are LGHDT and YNNKEL (reference sequence). V lost 0 bases to trimming and J lost 5 bases, with 16 bases between them.

This clonotype was detected a few times. The chain has TRBV6-1 and TRBJ2-5, with TRBD2 identical over 11 bases. The CDR3 totals 15 residues. With V trimmed by 4 bases and J by 5 bases, 6 bases remained unmatched. CDR1 MNHNS and CDR2 SASEGT come from the germline V gene. CDR3 protein: CASSVLAGALETQYF. In DNA, the CDR3 is TGTGCCAGCAGTGTACTAGCGGGAGCTCTGGAGACCCAGTACTTC.

This rearrangement joins TRBV5-1 to TRBJ2-3; tentative D call: TRBD2 (5 bases). With 2 bases removed from V and 2 bases from J, the gap between germline ends came to 12 bases. The CDR3 loop spans 15 amino acids. The germline gives CDR1 SGHRS, CDR2 YFSETQ. Here the CDR3 reads CASSFSGINTDTQYF. The CDR3 DNA reads TGCGCCAGCAGCTTCTCCGGGATCAACACAGATACGCAGTATTTT.

The chain couples TRBV20-1 to TRBJ1-6, with 8 bases aligning to TRBD1. With 4 bases clipped from V and 9 bases from J, the junction kept 5 bases outside the gene matches. Germline V gene sequence: CDR1 DFQATT, CDR2 SNEGSKA (reference sequence). This CDR3 spans 13 amino acids. DNA of the CDR3: TGCAGTGCTACCGGACAGGGACGTTCACCCCTCCACTTT. Encoded protein: CSATGQGRSPLHF.

This chain uses TRBV5-1 with TRBJ2-7, with TRBD1 matching 9 bases. CDR1 is SGHRS, CDR2 YFSETQ, per germline. V trimming: 0 bases; J trimming: 5 bases; junction bases outside the gene matches: 12. The CDR3 has 17 residues. As DNA, the CDR3 is TGCGCCAGCAGCTTGGGTACTACCGGGACAGGGACCCACGAGCAGTACTTC. This translates into CASSLGTTGTGTHEQYF.

This clonotype was recorded a few times. As DNA, the CDR3 is TGCAGTGCCACGAATGAGCGCGGGCCTCTCTACGAGCAGTACTTC. This sequence encodes CSATNERGPLYEQYF. This sequence joins TRBV20-1 and TRBJ2-7; D perhaps matches TRBD2 (5 bases). This CDR3 is 15 amino acids long. Germline V gene data show CDR1 as DFQATT and CDR2 as SNEGSKA (reference sequence). The germline V and J ends were trimmed by 6 bases and 3 bases, with 21 bases remaining between them.

Regarding this clonotype: Since a much larger clone is just one base distant, this may be a read error. The chain combines TRBV5-1 with TRBJ2-7; 13 positions agree with TRBD2. The germline gives CDR1 SGHRS, CDR2 YFSETQ. With 4 bases clipped from V and 3 bases from J, the junction kept 4 bases outside the gene matches. The CDR3 consists of 15 residues. The CDR3 loop reads CASSLGTSGIYEQYF. As DNA, the CDR3 is TGCGCCAGCAGCCTCGGGACTAGCGGGATCTACGAGCAGTACTTC.

The chain has TRBV13 and TRBJ2-1; TRBD2 aligns across 12 bases. Germline assignment: CDR1 PRHDT and CDR2 FYEKMQ (reference sequence). The J segment lost 8 bases and the V segment lost 5 bases, leaving 7 bases of the junction unmatched. This CDR3 has 15 residues. The CDR3 DNA reads as TGTGCCAGCAGCCTACAGACTAGCGGGAGACATGAGCAGTTCTTC. It encodes CASSLQTSGRHEQFF.

This clonotype was seen a few times. The rearrangement uses TRBV21-1 and TRBJ2-7; TRBD1 was called by the table and not checked on the DNA. TRBV21-1 is described as a pseudogene. The CDR3 spans 16 residues. Written as DNA, the CDR3 is TGTGCCAGCAGCAAAGGAGGACAGGGGTATTCCTACGAGCAGTACGTC. Translated: CASSKGGQGYSYEQYV.

This clonotype was seen repeatedly, ten times or more. The chain carries TRBV5-6 and TRBJ2-3; D may be TRBD2 (6 bases). Deletions cut 0 bases from V and 3 bases from J, with 14 bases between. Germline V gene data show CDR1 as SGHDT and CDR2 as YYEEEE. The CDR3 consists of 16 residues. CDR3 in DNA: TGTGCCAGCAGCTTGGGACCGGGAGTCCGAACAGATACGCAGTATTTT. Protein sequence: CASSLGPGVRTDTQYF.

This clonotype was counted at least ten times. CDR3 DNA sequence: TGCGCCAGCAGCCGTTCTGGGATCGGGACCCAAGAGACCCAGTACTTC. This encodes CASSRSGIGTQETQYF. The chain links TRBV5-1 to TRBJ2-5; the D gene could be TRBD1 or TRBD2 (5 bases each). The CDR3 contains 16 residues. V was clipped by 4 bases and J by 1 base, with 17 bases between them. Germline V lookup: CDR1 SGHRS, CDR2 YFSETQ.

This rearrangement joins TRBV5-1 to TRBJ2-5, with D hard to call. Germline CDR1 and CDR2: SGHRS and YFSETQ. CDR3 size: 11 residues. The V and J ends lost 7 bases and 0 bases respectively, with 4 bases between them. The DNA for the CDR3 is TGCGCCAGCCGGTACCAAGAGACCCAGTACTTC. Translated, it gives CASRYQETQYF.

This clonotype has just a few counts. The chain couples TRBV12-3 or TRBV12-4 to TRBJ2-7; TRBD1 agrees at 7 bases. V shed 7 bases, J shed 2 bases, and the junction held 8 bases outside the gene matches. There are 14 residues in the CDR3. The chain's CDR3 is CASTDSGTAYEQYF. The CDR3 nucleotides are TGTGCCAGCACCGATTCCGGGACAGCCTACGAGCAGTACTTC.

The V gene is TRBV3-1, the J gene TRBJ2-7, with TRBD1 identical over 8 bases. V lost 5 bases and J lost 3; bases outside the gene matches: 12. The CDR3 loop spans 16 amino acids. Germline V lookup: CDR1 LGHDT, CDR2 YNNKEL (reference sequence). For the CDR3, the DNA is TGTGCCAGCAGCGAAAGGACAGGGCGATCATTCTACGAGCAGTACTTC. It yields the protein CASSERTGRSFYEQYF.

This CDR3 is CAISVEQGSSPLHF. The CDR3 nucleotides read TGTGCCATCAGTGTGGAACAGGGTAGTTCACCCCTCCACTTT. The chain employs TRBV10-3 and TRBJ1-6; possibly TRBD1 for D (6 bases). The CDR3 runs to 14 residues. Looked up from germline, CDR1 is ENHRY and CDR2 is SYGVKD. Trimming took 4 bases from V and 9 from J, leaving 13 bases between them.

This clonotype was observed at least ten times. The rearrangement joins TRBV28 to TRBJ1-1; TRBD1 is a possible D gene (5 bases). There are 14 residues in the CDR3. Germline V gene sequence: CDR1 MDHEN, CDR2 SYDVKM. Trimming pared 5 bases from V and 0 bases from J, leaving 10 bases between. The CDR3 reads CASSPGTVNTEAFF. The CDR3 DNA is TGTGCCAGCAGTCCAGGGACGGTGAACACTGAAGCTTTCTTT.

This clonotype was found a few times. The V and J genes are TRBV11-3 and TRBJ2-2; D is uncertain. Trimming took 5 bases from V and 4 from J, leaving 8 bases between them. Per the germline V gene, CDR1 is SGHNT and CDR2 is YENEEA. This CDR3 region has 13 residues. The DNA for the CDR3 is TGTGCCAGCAGCCGCGCTGTCACCGGGGAGCTGTTTTTT. The encoded protein is CASSRAVTGELFF. Based on the CDR3 plus reference TRBV11-3 and TRBJ2-2, the full variable domain is EAGVVQSPRYKIIEKKQPVAFWCNPISGHNTLYWYLQNLGQGPELLIRYENEEAVDDSQLPKDRFSAERLKGVDSTLKIQPAELGDSAVYLCASSRAVTGELFFGEGSRLTVL.

In this sample, this clonotype turned up a few times. The gene calls are TRBV21-1 and TRBJ1-2; the DNA was not compared with TRBD1, the D call given in the table. TRBV21-1 is marked as a pseudogene. This CDR3 is 9 amino acids long. CDR3 residues: CASTRQHTF. The DNA for the CDR3 is TGTGCCAGCACTCGACAGCACACCTTC.

In the case of this clonotype: Because it lacks the conserved phenylalanine or tryptophan at the end, this CDR3 is likely a read error. This chain uses TRBV6-2 or TRBV6-3 with TRBJ2-7; D gene ambiguous. Germline assignment: CDR1 MNHEY and CDR2 SVGEGT. This CDR3 region has 14 residues. V was cut by 1 base and J by 2 bases, with 9 bases left in between. CDR3 sequence: CASSYYLRPYEQYG. CDR3 nucleotides: TGTGCCAGCAGTTACTATCTTCGACCCTACGAGCAGTACGGC.

A few counts support this clonotype. This chain uses TRBV6-5 with TRBJ1-2, with D maybe TRBD1 (6 bases). The CDR3 contains 13 residues. Germline lookup yields CDR1 MNHEY and CDR2 SVGAGI. Trimming removed 4 bases from V and 6 bases from J, with 12 bases in between. CDR3 sequence (DNA): TGTGCCAGCAGTTCTTACAGGGTAGATGGCTACACCTTC. Its protein is CASSSYRVDGYTF.

This clonotype was picked up a small number of times. The chain is built from TRBV19 and TRBJ2-3; weak D call: TRBD1 (6 bases). Germline CDR1 and CDR2: LNHDA and SQIVND (reference sequence). V dropped 5 bases and J dropped 3 bases, with 12 bases sitting between them. The CDR3 length is 14 residues. The CDR3 DNA reads TGTGCCAGTAGTCCCATGGGGGCTACAGATACGCAGTATTTT. Translation gives CASSPMGATDTQYF.

This clonotype was counted ten times or more. This sequence joins TRBV15 and TRBJ2-1; 10 bases are a match to TRBD2. CDR3 length equals 16 residues. The germline gives CDR1 LNHNV, CDR2 YYDKDF (reference sequence). Trimming took 2 bases from V and 9 from J; bases not matched to a gene: 10. The chain's CDR3 is CATSRTGTSVDGEQFF. The CDR3 DNA reads TGTGCCACCAGCAGAACCGGGACTAGCGTTGATGGTGAGCAGTTCTTC.

This clonotype has only a few counts. This rearrangement joins TRBV29-1 to TRBJ2-1; D gene unclear. V was pared by 3 bases and J by 6 bases, with 6 bases between. CDR1 is SQVTM, CDR2 ANQGSEA, per germline. The CDR3 has 11 residues. The CDR3 nucleotides are TGCAGCGTTGATCATCTCAATGAGCAGTTCTTC. The encoded protein is CSVDHLNEQFF.

The CDR3 spells CASSQGTAGNEKLFF. In nucleotides, the CDR3 is TGCGCCAGCAGCCAAGGGACGGCAGGTAATGAAAAACTGTTTTTT. This chain uses TRBV4-1 with TRBJ1-4; D is unclear. CDR3 length: 15 residues. Germline values: CDR1 MGHRA, CDR2 YSYEKL. Trimming removed 1 base at V and 4 bases at J, with 10 bases between.

This clonotype was counted many times. The V gene is TRBV20-1, the J gene TRBJ1-3, with no clear D. The CDR3 loop spans 13 amino acids. The germline V gene encodes CDR1 DFQATT and CDR2 SNEGSKA (reference sequence). Trimming stripped 0 bases from V and 0 bases from J, with 3 bases between. Written as DNA, the CDR3 is TGCAGTGCTAGAGAGCCCTCTGGAAACACCATATATTTT. This translates into CSAREPSGNTIYF.